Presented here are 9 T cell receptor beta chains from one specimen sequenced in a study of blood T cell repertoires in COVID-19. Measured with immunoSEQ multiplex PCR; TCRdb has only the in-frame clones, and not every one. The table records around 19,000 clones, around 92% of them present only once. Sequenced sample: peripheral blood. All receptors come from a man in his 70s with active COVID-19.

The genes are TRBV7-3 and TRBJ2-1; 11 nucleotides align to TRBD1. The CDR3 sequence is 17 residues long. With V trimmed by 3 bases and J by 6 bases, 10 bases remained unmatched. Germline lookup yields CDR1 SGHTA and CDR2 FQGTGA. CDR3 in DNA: TGTGCCAGCAGCTTTAAGTTCTGGGACAGGGGGAGCAATGAGCAGTTCTTC. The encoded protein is CASSFKFWDRGSNEQFF.

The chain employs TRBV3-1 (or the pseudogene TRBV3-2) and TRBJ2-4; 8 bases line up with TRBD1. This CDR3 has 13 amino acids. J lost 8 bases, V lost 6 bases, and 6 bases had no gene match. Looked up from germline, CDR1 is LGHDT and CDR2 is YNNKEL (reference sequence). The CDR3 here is CASSNRGTDIQYF. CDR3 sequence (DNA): TGTGCCAGCAGTAACAGGGGGACAGACATTCAGTACTTC.

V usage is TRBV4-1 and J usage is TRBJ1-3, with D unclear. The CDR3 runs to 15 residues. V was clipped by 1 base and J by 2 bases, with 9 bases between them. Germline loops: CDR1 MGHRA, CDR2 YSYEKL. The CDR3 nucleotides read TGCGCCAGCAGCCAAGGCGGGAACCCTGGAAACACCATATATTTT. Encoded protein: CASSQGGNPGNTIYF.

CDR3 DNA: TGCGCCAGCAGCCAGCGGGAGGGTCGAGAGACCCAGTACTTC. Its translation is CASSQREGRETQYF. The chain joins TRBV4-1 to TRBJ2-5; TRBD2 agrees at 9 bases. Losses at the gene ends were 3 bases for V and 4 bases for J; bases not matched to a gene: 3. The germline V gene has CDR1 MGHRA and CDR2 YSYEKL. The CDR3 spans 14 residues.

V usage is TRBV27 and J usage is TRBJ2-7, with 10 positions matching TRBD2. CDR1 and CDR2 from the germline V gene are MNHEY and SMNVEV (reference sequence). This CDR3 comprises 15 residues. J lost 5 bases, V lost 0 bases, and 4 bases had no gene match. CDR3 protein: CASSLSASGRHEQYF. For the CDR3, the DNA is TGTGCCAGCAGTTTATCGGCTAGCGGGAGACACGAGCAGTACTTC.

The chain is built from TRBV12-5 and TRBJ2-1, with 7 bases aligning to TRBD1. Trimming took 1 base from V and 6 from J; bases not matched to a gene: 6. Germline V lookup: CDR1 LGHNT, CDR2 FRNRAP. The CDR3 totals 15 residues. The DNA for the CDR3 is TGTGCTAGTGGTTTGGGGCAGGGGGAAGGCAATGAGCAGTTCTTC. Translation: CASGLGQGEGNEQFF.

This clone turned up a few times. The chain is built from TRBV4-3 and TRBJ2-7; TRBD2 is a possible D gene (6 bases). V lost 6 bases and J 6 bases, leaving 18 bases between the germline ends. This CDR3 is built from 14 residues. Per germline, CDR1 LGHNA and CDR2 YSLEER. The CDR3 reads CASSSGGIGGEQYF. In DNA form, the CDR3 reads TGCGCCAGCAGTTCCGGCGGGATCGGGGGCGAGCAGTACTTC.

The CDR3 spells CASSLSLANNEQFF. The CDR3 nucleotides are TGTGCCAGCAGCTTAAGTCTAGCAAACAATGAGCAGTTCTTC. This chain connects TRBV5-4 to TRBJ2-1, with a weak D call TRBD2 (5 bases). The germline V gene has CDR1 SGHNT and CDR2 YYREEE (reference sequence). The CDR3 covers 14 residues. V gave up 2 bases and J gave up 5 bases, with 11 bases separating them.

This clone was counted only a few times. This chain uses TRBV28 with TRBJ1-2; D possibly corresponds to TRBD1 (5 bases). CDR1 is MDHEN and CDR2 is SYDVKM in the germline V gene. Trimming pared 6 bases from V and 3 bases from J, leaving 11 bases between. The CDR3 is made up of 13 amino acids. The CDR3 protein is CASSTQEYYGYTF. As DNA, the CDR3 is TGTGCCAGCAGCACACAGGAGTACTATGGCTACACCTTC.